This entry describes one T cell receptor (beta chain). What it recognizes is unknown. The entry originates in a study of T cells in localized non-small cell lung cancer. The germline gives CDR1 LGHNA, CDR2 YNFKEQ. With 4 bases clipped from V and 6 bases from J, the junction kept 16 bases outside the gene matches. The CDR3 is made up of 18 amino acids. Data came from immunoSEQ multiplex PCR; TCRdb stores just in-frame clones and leaves some out. The sample records 25,000 or so clones, 75% to 90% being singletons. Study-wide points: Heterogeneity cannot be ruled out, as sequencing used one tumor region only. Higher blood T cell density went with longer overall survival. Compared with tumor, uninvolved adjacent lung displayed greater T cell clonality, ranking highest overall. Adjacent lung tissue had a median roughly 55 of the top 100 clones found in the tumor.

V usage is TRBV4-2 and J usage is TRBJ1-1; 11 bases match TRBD1. The source was peripheral blood, collected before any cancer treatment. The source of this sequence is a female donor over 55 with stage I lung adenocarcinoma. In DNA form, the CDR3 reads TGTGCCAGCAGCCCGACCCCCGGACAGGGGGCGATGGGCGCTGAAGCTTTCTTT. This sequence encodes CASSPTPGQGAMGAEAFF.